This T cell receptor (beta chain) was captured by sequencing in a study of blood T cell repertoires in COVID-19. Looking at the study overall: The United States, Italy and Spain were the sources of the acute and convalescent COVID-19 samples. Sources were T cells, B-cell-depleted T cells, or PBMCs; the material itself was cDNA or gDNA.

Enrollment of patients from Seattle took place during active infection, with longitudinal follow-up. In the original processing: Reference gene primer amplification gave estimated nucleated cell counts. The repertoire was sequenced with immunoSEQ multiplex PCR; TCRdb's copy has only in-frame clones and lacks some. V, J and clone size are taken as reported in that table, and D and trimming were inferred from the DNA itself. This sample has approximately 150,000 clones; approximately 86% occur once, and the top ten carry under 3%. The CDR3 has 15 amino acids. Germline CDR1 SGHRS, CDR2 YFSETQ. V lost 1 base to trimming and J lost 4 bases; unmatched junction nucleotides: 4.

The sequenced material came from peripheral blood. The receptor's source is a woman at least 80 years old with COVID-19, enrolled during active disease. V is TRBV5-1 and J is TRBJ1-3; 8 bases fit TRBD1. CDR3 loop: CASSLSQGVGNTIYF. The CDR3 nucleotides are TGCGCCAGCAGCTTGTCACAGGGGGTAGGAAACACCATATATTTT.